This T cell receptor beta chain came from a study of T cell responses to AZD1222 COVID-19 vaccine. Overall study results and limits: Among those given AZD1222, only 5 to 7 were seropositive at baseline. Spike-specific TCR breadth and depth grew following two AZD1222 doses. Donors in the cohort were predominantly white British and more often female, and clonal diversity was possibly underestimated.

Clones were sequenced by immunoSEQ multiplex PCR, and TCRdb holds only the in-frame ones, with some missing. The sample records under 150,000 clones, roughly 89% being singletons. The V end lost 2 bases, the J end lost 1 base, and 14 bases lay between the germline ends. The CDR3 spans 17 residues. The germline gives CDR1 LGHDT, CDR2 YNNKEL (reference sequence). To note about this clone: Its specificity is not known.

This TCR was sampled from an adult in good health. The chain carries TRBV3-1 (or the pseudogene TRBV3-2) and TRBJ2-2; D is perhaps TRBD1 or TRBD2 (5 bases each). The specimen comprised peripheral blood, sampled on day 0 of AZD1222 vaccination. CDR3 DNA: TGTGCCAGCAGCCAAAGCGCCGGGACGGTGAACACCGGGGAGCTGTTTTTT. It is translated as CASSQSAGTVNTGELFF.